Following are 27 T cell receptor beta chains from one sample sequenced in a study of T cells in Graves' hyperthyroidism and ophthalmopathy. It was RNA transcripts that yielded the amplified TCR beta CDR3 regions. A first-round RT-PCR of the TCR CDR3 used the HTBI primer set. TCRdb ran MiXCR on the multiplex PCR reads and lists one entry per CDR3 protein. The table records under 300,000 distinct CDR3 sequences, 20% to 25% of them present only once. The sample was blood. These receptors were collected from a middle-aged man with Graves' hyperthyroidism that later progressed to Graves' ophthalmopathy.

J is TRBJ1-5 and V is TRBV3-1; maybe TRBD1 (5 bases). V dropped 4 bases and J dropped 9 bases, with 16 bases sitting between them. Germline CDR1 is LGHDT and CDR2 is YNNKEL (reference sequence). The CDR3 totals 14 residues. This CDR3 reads CASSRSQGDPPQHF. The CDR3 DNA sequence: TGTGCCAGCAGCCGCTCCCAGGGTGATCCGCCCCAGCATTTT.

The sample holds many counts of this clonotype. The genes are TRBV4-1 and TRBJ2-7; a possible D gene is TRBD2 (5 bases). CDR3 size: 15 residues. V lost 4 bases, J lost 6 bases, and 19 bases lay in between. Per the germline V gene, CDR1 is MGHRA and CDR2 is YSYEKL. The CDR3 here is CASSPHGGRSGEQYF. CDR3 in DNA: TGCGCCAGCAGCCCCCACGGAGGAAGGAGTGGCGAGCAGTACTTC.

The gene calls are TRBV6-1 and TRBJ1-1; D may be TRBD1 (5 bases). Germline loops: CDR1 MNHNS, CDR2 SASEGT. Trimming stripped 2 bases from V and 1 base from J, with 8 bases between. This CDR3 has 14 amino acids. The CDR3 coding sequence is TGTGCCAGCAGTGAAATCCAGGGGAACACTGAAGCTTTCTTT. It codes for CASSEIQGNTEAFF.

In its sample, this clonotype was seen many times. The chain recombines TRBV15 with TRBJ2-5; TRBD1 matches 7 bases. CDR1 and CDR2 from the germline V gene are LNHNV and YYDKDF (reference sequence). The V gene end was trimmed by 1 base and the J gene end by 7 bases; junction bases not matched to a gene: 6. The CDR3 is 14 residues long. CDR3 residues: CATSRGQGIGTQYF. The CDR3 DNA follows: TGTGCCACCAGCAGAGGACAGGGAATAGGGACCCAGTACTTC.

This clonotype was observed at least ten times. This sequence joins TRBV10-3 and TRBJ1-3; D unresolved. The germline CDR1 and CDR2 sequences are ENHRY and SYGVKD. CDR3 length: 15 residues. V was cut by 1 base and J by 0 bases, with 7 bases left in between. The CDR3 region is CAISEFDPSGNTIYF. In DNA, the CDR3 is TGTGCCATCAGTGAGTTTGACCCCTCTGGAAACACCATATATTTT.

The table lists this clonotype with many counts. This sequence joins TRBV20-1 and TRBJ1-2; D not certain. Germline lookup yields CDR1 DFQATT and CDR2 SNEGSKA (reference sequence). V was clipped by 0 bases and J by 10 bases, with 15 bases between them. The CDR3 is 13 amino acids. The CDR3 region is CSARDEGRQHYTF. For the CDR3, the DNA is TGCAGTGCTAGAGATGAGGGCAGGCAACACTACACCTTC.

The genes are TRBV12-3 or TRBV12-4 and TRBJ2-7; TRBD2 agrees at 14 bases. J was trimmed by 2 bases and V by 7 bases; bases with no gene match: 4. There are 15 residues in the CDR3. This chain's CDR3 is CASKLGLAGAYEQYF. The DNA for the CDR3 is TGTGCCAGCAAACTGGGACTAGCGGGGGCCTACGAGCAGTACTTC.

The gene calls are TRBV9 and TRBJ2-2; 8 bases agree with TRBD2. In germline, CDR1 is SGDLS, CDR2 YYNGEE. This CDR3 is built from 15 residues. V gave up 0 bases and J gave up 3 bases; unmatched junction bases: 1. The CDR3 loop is CASSVAGRDTGELFF. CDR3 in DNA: TGTGCCAGCAGCGTAGCCGGGAGGGACACCGGGGAGCTGTTTTTT.

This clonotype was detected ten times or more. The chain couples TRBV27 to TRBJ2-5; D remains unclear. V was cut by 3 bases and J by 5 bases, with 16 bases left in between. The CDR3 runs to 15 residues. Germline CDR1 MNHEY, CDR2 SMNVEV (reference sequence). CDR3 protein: CASSFNNRRHETQYF. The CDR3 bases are TGTGCCAGCAGTTTTAACAACAGACGGCACGAGACCCAGTACTTC.

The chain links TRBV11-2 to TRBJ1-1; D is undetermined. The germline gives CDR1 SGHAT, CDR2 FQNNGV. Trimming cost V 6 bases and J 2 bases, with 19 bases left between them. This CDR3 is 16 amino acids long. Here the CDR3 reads CASSPDRPIFNTEAFF. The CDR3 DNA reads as TGTGCCAGCAGTCCTGACCGACCGATATTCAACACTGAAGCTTTCTTT.

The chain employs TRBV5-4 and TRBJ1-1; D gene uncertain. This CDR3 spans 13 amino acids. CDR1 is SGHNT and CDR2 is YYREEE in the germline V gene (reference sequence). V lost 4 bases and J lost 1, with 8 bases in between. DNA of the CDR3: TGTGCCAGCAGCCTCCCTAAGAACACTGAAGCTTTCTTT. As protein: CASSLPKNTEAFF. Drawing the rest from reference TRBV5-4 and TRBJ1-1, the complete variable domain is ETGVTQSPTHLIKTRGQQVTLRCSSQSGHNTVSWYQQALGQGPQFIFQYYREEENGRGNFPPRFSGLQFPNYSSELNVNALELDDSALYLCASSLPKNTEAFFGQGTRLTVV.

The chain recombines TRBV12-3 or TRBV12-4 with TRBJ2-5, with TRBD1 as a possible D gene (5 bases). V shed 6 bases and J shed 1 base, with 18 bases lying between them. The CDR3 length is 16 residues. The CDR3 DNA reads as TGTGCCAGCAGCCCCAACGTCGGTAGGGGCCAAGAGACCCAGTACTTC. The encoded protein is CASSPNVGRGQETQYF.

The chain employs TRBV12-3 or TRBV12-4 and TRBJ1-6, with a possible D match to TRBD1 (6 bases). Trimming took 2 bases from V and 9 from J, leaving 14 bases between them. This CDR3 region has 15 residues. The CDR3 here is CASSLSRRGGSPLHF. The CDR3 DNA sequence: TGTGCCAGCAGTTTATCGCGCAGGGGCGGTTCACCCCTCCACTTT.

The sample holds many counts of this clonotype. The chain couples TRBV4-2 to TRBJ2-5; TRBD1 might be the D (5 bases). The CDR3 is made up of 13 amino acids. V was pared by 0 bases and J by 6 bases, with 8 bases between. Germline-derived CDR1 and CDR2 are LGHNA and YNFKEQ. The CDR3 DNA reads TGTGCCAGCAGCCAAGATAAGGGGAAGACCCAGTACTTC. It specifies CASSQDKGKTQYF.

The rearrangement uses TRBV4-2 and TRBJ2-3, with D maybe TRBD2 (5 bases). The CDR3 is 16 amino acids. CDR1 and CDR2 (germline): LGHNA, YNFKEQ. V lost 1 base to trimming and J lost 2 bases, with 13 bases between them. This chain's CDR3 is CASSQAGGGNTDTQYF. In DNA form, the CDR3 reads TGTGCCAGCAGCCAAGCCGGCGGAGGAAACACAGATACGCAGTATTTT.

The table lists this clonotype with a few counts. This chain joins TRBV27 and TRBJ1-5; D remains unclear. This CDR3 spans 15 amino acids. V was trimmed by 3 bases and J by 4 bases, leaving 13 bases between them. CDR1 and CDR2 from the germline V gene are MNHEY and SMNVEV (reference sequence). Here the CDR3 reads CASSLFWGGNQPQHF. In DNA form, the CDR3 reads TGTGCCAGCAGTTTGTTTTGGGGTGGTAATCAGCCCCAGCATTTT.

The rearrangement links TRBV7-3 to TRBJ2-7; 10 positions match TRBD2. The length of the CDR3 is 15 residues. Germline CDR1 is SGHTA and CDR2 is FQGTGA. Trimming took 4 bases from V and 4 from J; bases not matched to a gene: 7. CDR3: CASSSQGLATYEQYF. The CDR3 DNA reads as TGTGCCAGCAGCTCCCAGGGACTAGCGACTTACGAGCAGTACTTC.

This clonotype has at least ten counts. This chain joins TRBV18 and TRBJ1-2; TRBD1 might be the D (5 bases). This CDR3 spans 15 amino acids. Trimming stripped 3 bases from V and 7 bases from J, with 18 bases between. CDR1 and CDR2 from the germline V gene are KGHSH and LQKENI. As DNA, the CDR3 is TGTGCCAGCTCACCCGGCTCGATGGGGGTCGGTGGCTACACCTTC. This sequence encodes CASSPGSMGVGGYTF. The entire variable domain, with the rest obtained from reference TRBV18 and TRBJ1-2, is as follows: NAGVMQNPRHLVRRRGQEARLRCSPMKGHSHVYWYRQLPEEGLKFMVYLQKENIIDESGMPKERFSAEFPKEGPSILRIQQVVRGDSAAYFCASSPGSMGVGGYTFGSGTRLTVV.

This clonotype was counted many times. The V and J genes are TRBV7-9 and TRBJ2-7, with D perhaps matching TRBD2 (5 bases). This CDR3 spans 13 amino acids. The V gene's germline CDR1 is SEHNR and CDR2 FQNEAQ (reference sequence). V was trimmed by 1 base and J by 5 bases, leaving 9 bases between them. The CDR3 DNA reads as TGTGCCAGCAGCTTAGATTGGCGGGACGAGCAGTACTTC. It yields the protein CASSLDWRDEQYF.

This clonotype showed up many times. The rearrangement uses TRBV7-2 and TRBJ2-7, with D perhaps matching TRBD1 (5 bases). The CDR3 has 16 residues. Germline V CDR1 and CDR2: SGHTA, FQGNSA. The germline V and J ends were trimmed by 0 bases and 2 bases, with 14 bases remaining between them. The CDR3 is CASSLAQGSVTYEQYF. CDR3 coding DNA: TGTGCCAGCAGCTTAGCCCAGGGTTCCGTCACCTACGAGCAGTACTTC.

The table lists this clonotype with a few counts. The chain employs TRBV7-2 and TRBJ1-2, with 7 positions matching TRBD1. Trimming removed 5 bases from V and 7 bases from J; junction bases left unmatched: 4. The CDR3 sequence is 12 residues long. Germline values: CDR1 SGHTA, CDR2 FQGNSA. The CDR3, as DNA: TGTGCCAGCAGCCGTCGACAGGGTGGCTACACCTTC. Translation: CASSRRQGGYTF. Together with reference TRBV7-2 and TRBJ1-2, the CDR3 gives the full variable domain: GAGVSQSPSNKVTEKGKDVELRCDPISGHTALYWYRQSLGQGLEFLIYFQGNSAPDKSGLPSDRFSAERTGGSVSTLTIQRTQQEDSAVYLCASSRRQGGYTFGSGTRLTVV.

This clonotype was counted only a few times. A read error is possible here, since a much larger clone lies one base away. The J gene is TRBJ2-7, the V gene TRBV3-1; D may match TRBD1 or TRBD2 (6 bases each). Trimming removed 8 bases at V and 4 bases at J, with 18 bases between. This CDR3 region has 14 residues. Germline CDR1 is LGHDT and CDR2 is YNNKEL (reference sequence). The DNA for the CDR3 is TGTGCCAGCGACCAGAAGGGGGGAAATTACGAGCAGTACTTC. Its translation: CASDQKGGNYEQYF.

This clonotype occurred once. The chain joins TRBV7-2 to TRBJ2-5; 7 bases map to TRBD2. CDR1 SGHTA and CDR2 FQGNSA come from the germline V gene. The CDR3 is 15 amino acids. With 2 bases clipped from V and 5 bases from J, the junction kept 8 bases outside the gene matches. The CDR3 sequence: CASSLLGGSRETQYF. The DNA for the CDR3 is TGTGCCAGCAGCTTACTAGGCGGGAGCCGGGAGACCCAGTACTTC.

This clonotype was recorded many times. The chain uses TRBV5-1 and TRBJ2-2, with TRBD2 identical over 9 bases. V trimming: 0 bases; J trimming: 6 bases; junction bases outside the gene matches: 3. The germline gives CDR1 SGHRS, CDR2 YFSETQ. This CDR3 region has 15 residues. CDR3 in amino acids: CASSLESGRPGELFF. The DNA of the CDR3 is TGCGCCAGCAGCTTGGAAAGCGGGAGGCCCGGGGAGCTGTTTTTT.

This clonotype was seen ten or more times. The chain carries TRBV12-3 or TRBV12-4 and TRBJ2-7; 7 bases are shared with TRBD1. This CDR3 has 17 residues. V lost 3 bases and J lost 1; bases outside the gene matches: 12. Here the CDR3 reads CASSFRSTGASSYEQYF. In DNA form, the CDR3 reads TGTGCCAGCAGTTTTAGATCAACAGGGGCCTCATCCTACGAGCAGTACTTC.

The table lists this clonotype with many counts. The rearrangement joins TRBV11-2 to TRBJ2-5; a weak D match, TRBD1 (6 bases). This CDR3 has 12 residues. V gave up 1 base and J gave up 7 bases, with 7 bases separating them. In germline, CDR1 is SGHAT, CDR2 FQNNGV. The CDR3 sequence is CASSLGGLTQYF. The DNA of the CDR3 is TGTGCCAGCAGCTTAGGGGGGCTGACCCAGTACTTC.

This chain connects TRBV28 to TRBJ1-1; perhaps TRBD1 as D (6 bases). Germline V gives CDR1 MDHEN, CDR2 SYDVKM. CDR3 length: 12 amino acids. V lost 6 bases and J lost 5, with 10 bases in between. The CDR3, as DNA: TGTGCCAGCAGCGACAGGCGGACTGAAGCTTTCTTT. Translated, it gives CASSDRRTEAFF. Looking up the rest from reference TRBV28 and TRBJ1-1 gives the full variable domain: DVKVTQSSRYLVKRTGEKVFLECVQDMDHENMFWYRQDPGLGLRLIYFSYDVKMKEKGDIPEGYSVSREKKERFSLILESASTNQTSMYLCASSDRRTEAFFGQGTRLTVV.